The rows below give T cell receptor beta chains drawn from one sample of a study of blood T cell repertoires in COVID-19. Method: immunoSEQ multiplex PCR; TCRdb's copy keeps in-frame clones and lacks some. The repertoire holds hundreds of thousands of clones, with about nine tenths as singletons. Material: peripheral blood. These receptors originate from a woman aged 30 to 39 with active or convalescent COVID-19. Both conserved end residues are part of each CDR3. Fields, in order: D gene, clone size, J gene, CDR3 length, V gene, CDR3 protein, CDR3 DNA. D genes are given only for firm matches. A clone size is listed for some rows: how often the clone was seen (once, few, many), or a class if it is expanded.

>-|-|TRBJ1-2|11|TRBV29-1
CSVETVSGYTF
TGCAGCGTTGAGACAGTCTCGGGCTACACCTTC
>TRBD1|few|TRBJ1-3|16|TRBV19
CASSIDGGTAGNTIYF
TGTGCCAGTAGTATAGACGGCGGGACAGCTGGAAACACCATATATTTT
>-|-|TRBJ2-3|15|TRBV2
CASRPQRTSTDTQYF
TGTGCCAGCAGGCCACAGAGAACTAGCACAGATACGCAGTATTTT
>TRBD2|-|TRBJ2-1|16|TRBV7-8
CASSFGSGASNNEQFF
TGTGCCAGCAGCTTCGGTAGCGGGGCCTCAAACAATGAGCAGTTCTTC
>-|-|TRBJ2-7|16|TRBV5-5
CASSPEPEDWAYEQYF
TGTGCCAGCAGCCCTGAACCAGAAGACTGGGCCTACGAGCAGTACTTC
>TRBD1|-|TRBJ1-2|14|TRBV2
CASSKNPGTGGPTF
TGTGCCAGCAGCAAAAACCCCGGGACAGGGGGCCCAACCTTC
>-|-|TRBJ1-2|12|TRBV12-3/TRBV12-4
CASSPGDYGYTF
TGTGCCAGCAGTCCAGGGGACTATGGCTACACCTTC
>-|-|TRBJ1-5|15|TRBV21-1
CASSKWGQINQPQHF
TGTGCCAGCAGCAAATGGGGGCAGATCAATCAGCCCCAGCATTTT
>-|-|TRBJ2-3|12|TRBV6-6
CASSGVVDTQYF
TGTGCCAGCTCGGGAGTAGTAGATACGCAGTATTTT
>-|once|TRBJ1-6|14|TRBV18
CASFTGGVKSPLHF
TGTGCCAGCTTCACTGGCGGAGTTAAGTCACCCCTCCACTTT
>TRBD2|-|TRBJ2-2|14|TRBV6-5
CASLEGRGGGELFF
TGTGCCAGCCTGGAGGGGAGGGGCGGCGGGGAGCTGTTTTTT
>-|-|TRBJ2-1|14|TRBV19
CASSTSARDNEQFF
TGTGCCAGTAGTACTTCTGCGAGGGATAATGAGCAGTTCTTC
>TRBD2|-|TRBJ2-5|17|TRBV4-2
CASSQEVAGEVWETQYF
TGTGCCAGCAGCCAAGAGGTAGCGGGAGAGGTGTGGGAGACCCAGTACTTC
>TRBD1|-|TRBJ1-2|15|TRBV3-1/TRBV3-2
CASSLKTGMYYGYTF
TGTGCCAGCAGCCTCAAGACAGGGATGTACTATGGCTACACCTTC
>-|-|TRBJ2-2|14|TRBV11-2
CASSLDGDTGELFF
TGTGCCAGCAGCTTAGACGGGGACACCGGGGAGCTGTTTTTT
>-|-|TRBJ2-7|10|TRBV20-1
CSATQGGQYF
TGCAGTGCTACACAGGGTGGGCAGTACTTC
>-|-|TRBJ2-3|15|TRBV9
CASSVGGGSTDTQYF
TGTGCCAGCAGCGTAGGTGGCGGGAGCACAGATACGCAGTATTTT
>-|-|TRBJ2-1|16|TRBV5-8
CASSLAATLPNNEQFF
TGTGCCAGCAGCTTGGCGGCAACACTACCTAACAATGAGCAGTTCTTC
>TRBD2|-|TRBJ2-5|15|TRBV7-9
CASSLTAGDQETQYF
TGTGCCAGCAGCTTAACAGCGGGAGATCAAGAGACCCAGTACTTC
>-|few|TRBJ1-6|15|TRBV15
CATSRDRSWNSPLHF
TGTGCCACCAGCAGAGACAGGTCTTGGAATTCACCCCTCCACTTT
>-|-|TRBJ1-1|13|TRBV6-5
CASMEGRMAEAFF
TGTGCCAGCATGGAGGGCCGAATGGCTGAAGCTTTCTTT
>-|-|TRBJ2-1|15|TRBV23-1
CASSHGDLAENEQFF
TGCGCCAGCAGTCACGGGGACTTAGCGGAGAATGAGCAGTTCTTC
>-|-|TRBJ1-6|16|TRBV24-1
CATSDHWAGEGSPLHF
TGTGCCACCAGTGATCATTGGGCAGGGGAGGGCTCACCCCTCCACTTT
>-|-|TRBJ1-2|13|TRBV19
CASSITGNYGYTF
TGTGCCAGTAGTATAACAGGGAACTATGGCTACACCTTC
>TRBD2|few|TRBJ2-1|16|TRBV9
CASSVLAGDVGNEQFF
TGTGCCAGCAGCGTTCTAGCGGGAGACGTGGGGAATGAGCAGTTCTTC
>-|-|TRBJ1-1|13|TRBV3-1/TRBV3-2
CASSQDWGQEAFF
TGTGCCAGCAGCCAAGATTGGGGGCAGGAAGCTTTCTTT
>-|-|TRBJ1-1|16|TRBV5-1
CASSLDSTGMGTEAFF
TGCGCCAGCAGCCTCGATTCGACGGGGATGGGCACTGAAGCTTTCTTT